This T cell receptor beta chain was found in a study of blood T cell repertoires in COVID-19. Study background: Samples taken during acute and convalescent COVID-19 were collected in the United States, Italy and Spain.

Libraries were prepared by immunoSEQ multiplex PCR; TCRdb keeps only in-frame clonotypes and omits some of them. This sample yields approximately 65,000 clones, of which around 90% are seen a single time; about 4.7% belongs to the top ten. Germline CDR1 is SGHAT and CDR2 is FQNNGV. V shed 0 bases and J 4 bases; nucleotides not matched to a gene: 10. This CDR3 has 19 amino acids. This chain links TRBV11-2 with TRBJ2-5; 14 bases fit TRBD2. This sequence originates from a human donor in a cohort sampled during active COVID-19. Material for sequencing was peripheral blood. The CDR3 spells CASSLDFGLGLAGVETQYF. DNA for the CDR3: TGTGCCAGCAGCTTAGATTTTGGCCTGGGACTAGCGGGGGTAGAGACCCAGTACTTC. The full variable domain, with the rest looked up from reference TRBV11-2 and TRBJ2-5, is EAGVAQSPRYKIIEKRQSVAFWCNPISGHATLYWYQQILGQGPKLLIQFQNNGVVDDSQLPKDRFSAERLKGVDSTLKIQPAKLEDSAVYLCASSLDFGLGLAGVETQYFGPGTRLLVL.